The 4 T cell receptor beta chains below all came from one sample that was sequenced in a study of T-cell reconstitution after alpha-beta-depleted transplantation in children. This sample's TCRbeta library carried unique molecular identifier barcodes. A single record per CDR3 protein comes from TCRdb applying MiXCR to the PCR reads. Here the sample spans about a million distinct CDR3 sequences, about 26% being singletons. Sequenced material: PBMCs, mostly from graft donor cells, taken 360 days after TCRalphabeta/CD19-depleted stem cell transplant. These receptors were collected from a boy under two years old who had a stem cell transplant for SCID, so the T cells may come from the graft donor.

This clonotype has just a few counts. CDR3 nucleotide sequence: TGTGCCAGCTCCCCTGGGAGGGAAGGAGCCGGGGAGCTGTTTTTT. Protein product: CASSPGREGAGELFF. J is TRBJ2-2 and V is TRBV12-3 or TRBV12-4; 7 nucleotides match TRBD2. J gave up 6 bases and V 8 bases, and 12 bases lay outside the gene matches. The CDR3 is made up of 15 amino acids.

The V call is TRBV4-2, the J call TRBJ2-7; perhaps TRBD2 as D (5 bases). CDR3 length: 17 amino acids. Germline CDR1 LGHNA, CDR2 YNFKEQ. V lost 0 bases and J lost 4, with 19 bases in between. CDR3 sequence (DNA): TGTGCCAGCAGCCAAGAATTAGGTTCGCGCGGGCTATACGAGCAGTACTTC. Its protein is CASSQELGSRGLYEQYF.

This clonotype has more than one count but fewer than ten. The chain combines TRBV7-9 with TRBJ1-2; D might be TRBD1 (5 bases). The ends were cut back, 3 bases at V and 9 bases at J, with 11 bases in the middle. The CDR3 covers 12 residues. CDR1 is SEHNR, CDR2 FQNEAQ, per germline (reference sequence). The DNA for the CDR3 is TGTGCCAGCAGCTTGGGGGGAAGGAGCTACACCTTC. It codes for CASSLGGRSYTF.

The chain is built from TRBV7-9 and TRBJ2-2, with D uncertain. The CDR3 length is 15 residues. The ends were cut back, 1 base at V and 4 bases at J, with 10 bases in the middle. CDR1 SEHNR and CDR2 FQNEAQ come from the germline V gene (reference sequence). CDR3 amino acids: CASSLVGRLTGELFF. CDR3 coding DNA: TGTGCCAGCAGCTTAGTAGGCAGGCTCACCGGGGAGCTGTTTTTT.